These 2 T cell receptor beta chains were sequenced from one sample in a study of cytomegalovirus exposure and HLA in healthy donors. Clones were read by immunoSEQ multiplex PCR, and TCRdb kept only the in-frame ones, dropping some. This table holds roughly 200,000 clones, 86% found once. Sequencing used PBMCs. The source is a young man in good health and CMV-seropositive.

The chain recombines TRBV4-1 with TRBJ1-2; D unclear. CDR3 length: 13 residues. The germline V gene has CDR1 MGHRA and CDR2 YSYEKL. V shed 2 bases and J shed 7 bases, with 11 bases lying between them. The CDR3 DNA sequence: TGCGCCAGCAGCCAATCCCCGCTAACTGGCTACACCTTC. Protein: CASSQSPLTGYTF.

The chain is built from TRBV27 and TRBJ2-5; no reliable D call. With 6 bases removed from V and 0 bases from J, the gap between germline ends came to 11 bases. Germline V CDR1 and CDR2: MNHEY, SMNVEV (reference sequence). The CDR3 loop spans 14 amino acids. The CDR3 DNA reads as TGTGCCAGCAGGAGAGAAATGTACCAAGAGACCCAGTACTTC. Encoded protein: CASRREMYQETQYF.